This T cell receptor (beta chain) was captured in a study of shared clonotypes between healthy human individuals. CD45RA-negative memory and CD45RA+ naive subsets were split from the CD4+ cells. Measured with immunoSEQ multiplex PCR; TCRdb has only the in-frame clones, and not every one. The repertoire holds about 1.1 million clones, around 82% seen once, with roughly 0.61% in the top ten. On this clone: As yet, its antigen is unknown.

Overall study findings and caveats: About 5% of naive CD4 clonotypes were common to four donors.

Sequenced material: memory CD4+ T cells from PBMCs. Indicated subset: CD45RA-negative fraction. This sequence was found in a man aged 18 to 29 in good health. Some clones in this sample may be carry-over from other donors' samples.

CDR3 coding DNA: TGTGCCAGCAGCCCGAGGACGTCCTCCACCGAGCAGTACTTC. Translating gives CASSPRTSSTEQYF. V and J are TRBV7-2 and TRBJ2-7; D gene unclear. Germline-derived CDR1 and CDR2 are SGHTA and FQGNSA. The CDR3 runs to 14 residues. V was shortened by 5 bases and J by 6 bases, with 17 bases between the two germline ends.